This is a list of T cell receptor beta chains from one sample in a study of cytomegalovirus exposure and HLA in healthy donors. Profiled with immunoSEQ multiplex PCR; TCRdb holds only in-frame clones, not every one. The sample contains about 120,000 clones, 80% to 90% of which appear only once. What was sequenced was PBMCs. These receptor sequences come from a woman aged 18-29 years in good health and CMV-seronegative. CDR3s leave out the opening cysteine and the closing phenylalanine or tryptophan. The D gene is left open where the match is weak. Only part of the rows carry a size: once, few, many, or a class if the clone is expanded.

V gene	D gene	clone size	CDR3 protein
TRBV7-9	TRBD1	.	ASSLTGVMQY
TRBV2	.	few	ASTGAGSPLH
TRBV5-1	.	.	ASSQSYEQY
TRBV6-5	TRBD1	once	ASTYGTGSEKLF
TRBV5-1	.	.	ASSLTGPSDEQY
TRBV6-5	TRBD2	.	ASSRSGGVRETQY
TRBV5-1	.	few	ASNEAGNTGELF
TRBV6-1	TRBD1	.	ASSTYRGEQF
TRBV11-2	.	.	ASSFPRDIGTDTQY
TRBV18	.	.	ASSPLPGASYEQY
TRBV6-5	TRBD1	.	ASSFGTGGEGEQY
TRBV21-1	.	.	ASSLPRTIGQVSGQPQH
TRBV5-6	TRBD1	.	ASSSLLHDRGNTEAF
TRBV5-1	.	.	ASSEGQLGNTIY
TRBV2	.	.	ATRGIPDIQY
TRBV19	TRBD2	.	ASSIATSGAIEQF
TRBV5-5	.	few	ASSLFWSESDGYT
TRBV2	.	.	ASTTGPGELF
TRBV7-8	TRBD1	.	ASSNLQGAGGELF
TRBV4-2	TRBD1	.	ASSQGGTGDSNQPQH